These 19 T cell receptor beta chains share one sample of origin, sequenced in a study of cytomegalovirus exposure and HLA in healthy donors. The PCR ran on 60 Vbeta and 13 Jbeta primers. Clones were read by immunoSEQ multiplex PCR, and TCRdb kept only the in-frame ones, dropping some. Here the sample table reports some 130,000 clones. The material sequenced was PBMCs. Every receptor here comes from a woman aged 40 to 49 in good health and CMV-seropositive.

V usage is TRBV7-8 and J usage is TRBJ2-5, with 9 bases matching TRBD2. Trimming at V came to 4 bases and at J to 0 bases, leaving 6 bases not matched to a gene. The CDR3 runs 16 residues. The germline gives CDR1 SGHVS, CDR2 FQNEAQ. The CDR3, as DNA: TGTGCCAGCAGCTCCGGACTAGCGAGCTACCAAGAGACCCAGTACTTC. It specifies CASSSGLASYQETQYF.

The chain combines TRBV19 with TRBJ1-2; D might be TRBD1 (6 bases). Per germline, CDR1 LNHDA and CDR2 SQIVND (reference sequence). The CDR3 sequence is 14 residues long. Trimming removed 4 bases at V and 4 bases at J, with 13 bases between. The CDR3 reads CASSNGGQGYGYTF. The CDR3 coding sequence is TGTGCCAGTAGTAACGGGGGGCAGGGCTATGGCTACACCTTC.

The CDR3, as DNA: TGTGCCACCAGCACATCGACAGGGGGTCAGCCCCAGCATTTT. It yields the protein CATSTSTGGQPQHF. The J gene is TRBJ1-5, the V gene TRBV15, with 9 bases lining up with TRBD1. CDR1 is LNHNV and CDR2 is YYDKDF in the germline V gene (reference sequence). The CDR3 is made up of 14 amino acids. The ends lost 4 bases at V and 6 bases at J; junction bases unmatched: 4. The whole variable domain, filled in from reference TRBV15 and TRBJ1-5, reads DAMVIQNPRYQVTQFGKPVTLSCSQTLNHNVMYWYQQKSSQAPKLLFHYYDKDFNNEADTPDNFQSRRPNTSFCFLDIRSPGLGDTAMYLCATSTSTGGQPQHFGDGTRLSIL.

The V and J genes are TRBV28 and TRBJ2-3, with D maybe TRBD1 (5 bases). CDR1 is MDHEN and CDR2 is SYDVKM in the germline V gene. There are 15 residues in the CDR3. The V end was cut by 6 bases, the J end by 0 bases, with 13 bases between. CDR3 region: CASRRLGPSTDTQYF. CDR3 in DNA: TGTGCCAGCAGACGTCTGGGGCCTAGCACAGATACGCAGTATTTT.

This chain uses TRBV29-1 with TRBJ1-2, with TRBD1 matching 8 bases. The V gene end was trimmed by 5 bases and the J gene end by 6 bases; junction bases not matched to a gene: 17. Germline assignment: CDR1 SQVTM and CDR2 ANQGSEA. The CDR3 runs to 16 residues. CDR3 sequence: CSVRLVTGAERDGYTF. CDR3 DNA: TGCAGCGTTCGGTTAGTGACAGGGGCAGAGAGGGATGGCTACACCTTC.

Concerning this clone itself: A junction boundary mismatches the germline segment, possibly from a read error. This chain uses TRBV6-5 with TRBJ2-3; 9 nucleotides line up with TRBD1. Germline V gene lookup returns CDR1 MNHEY and CDR2 SVGAGI. The CDR3 loop spans 15 amino acids. CDR3 sequence reads: CASSYRQGGTDTRYF. CDR3 in DNA: TGTGCCAGCAGTTACCGACAGGGGGGGACAGATACGCGGTATTTT.

The chain combines TRBV28 with TRBJ1-2; D not certain. This CDR3 comprises 14 residues. Germline assignment: CDR1 MDHEN and CDR2 SYDVKM. Trimming removed 3 bases at V and 2 bases at J, with 10 bases between. As DNA, the CDR3 is TGTGCCAGCAGTTTTGGGCAGGCGAACTATGGCTACACCTTC. Protein product: CASSFGQANYGYTF.

The V gene is TRBV6-1, the J gene TRBJ2-1; TRBD1 agrees at 9 bases. The germline CDR1 and CDR2 sequences are MNHNS and SASEGT. The CDR3 length is 15 residues. The J segment lost 2 bases and the V segment lost 6 bases, leaving 5 bases of the junction unmatched. DNA for the CDR3: TGTGCCAGCAGACTGGGACAGGGACCCTACAATGAGCAGTTCTTC. It is translated as CASRLGQGPYNEQFF.

Written as DNA, the CDR3 is TGCGCCAGCAGCCAAGATGCGGGCATAGCGGCCCAAGAGACCCAGTACTTC. The encoded protein is CASSQDAGIAAQETQYF. The chain recombines TRBV4-3 with TRBJ2-5; the D gene is possibly TRBD2 (6 bases). The CDR3 is made up of 17 amino acids. CDR1 LGHNA and CDR2 YSLEER come from the germline V gene. The V end was cut by 0 bases, the J end by 1 base, with 15 bases between.

The rearrangement joins TRBV28 to TRBJ1-1, with TRBD1 matching over 8 bases. V trimming: 6 bases; J trimming: 1 base; junction bases outside the gene matches: 1. The CDR3 has 13 residues. Germline-derived CDR1 and CDR2 are MDHEN and SYDVKM. The CDR3: CASRGTGNTEAFF. The CDR3 nucleotides are TGTGCCAGCAGGGGGACAGGGAACACTGAAGCTTTCTTT.

V is TRBV6-5 and J is TRBJ1-2; no firm D call. The germline gives CDR1 MNHEY, CDR2 SVGAGI. The length of the CDR3 is 12 residues. The V end lost 7 bases, the J end lost 10 bases, and 16 bases lay between the germline ends. CDR3 loop: CASTGTYIDYTF. The CDR3 coding sequence is TGTGCCAGCACGGGTACCTATATCGACTACACCTTC.

The chain recombines TRBV6-1 with TRBJ2-1; 11 positions agree with TRBD2. The CDR3 is 14 residues long. V gave up 7 bases and J gave up 7 bases; unmatched junction bases: 6. Germline CDR1 reads MNHNS; CDR2 reads SASEGT. CDR3 in amino acids: CASKVAGGGNEQFF. Here the CDR3 DNA reads TGTGCCAGCAAGGTAGCGGGAGGGGGTAATGAGCAGTTCTTC.

This chain uses TRBV7-3 with TRBJ2-1; tentatively, D is TRBD1 (5 bases). The ends were cut back, 5 bases at V and 8 bases at J, with 13 bases in the middle. The CDR3 sequence is 13 residues long. Germline V gene data show CDR1 as SGHTA and CDR2 as FQGTGA. The CDR3: CASSPTGFDEQFF. DNA for the CDR3: TGTGCCAGCAGCCCTACAGGATTCGATGAGCAGTTCTTC.

The chain recombines TRBV7-2 with TRBJ2-5; D is possibly TRBD2 (5 bases). The CDR3 sequence is 16 residues long. The ends were cut back, 1 base at V and 4 bases at J, with 16 bases in the middle. CDR1 SGHTA and CDR2 FQGNSA come from the germline V gene. CDR3 sequence reads: CASSLDISRGGETQYF. The CDR3 DNA follows: TGTGCCAGCAGCTTAGATATCTCGCGAGGAGGAGAGACCCAGTACTTC.

The chain uses TRBV5-8 and TRBJ2-7; 8 nucleotides align to TRBD1. The junction had 10 bases not matched to a gene; V was cut back by 5 bases and J by 3 bases. CDR1 is SGHTS and CDR2 is YDEGEE in the germline V gene. The CDR3 contains 15 residues. In DNA form, the CDR3 reads TGTGCCAGCAGACGGGGGACAGGCAATGTCTACGAGCAGTACTTC. It translates to CASRRGTGNVYEQYF.

The rearrangement uses TRBV9 and TRBJ1-1; TRBD1 is a possible D gene (6 bases). Between the trimmed V and J ends, which lost 0 bases and 4 bases, there was a span of 13 bases. The CDR3 has 15 amino acids. The germline gives CDR1 SGDLS, CDR2 YYNGEE. CDR3 sequence: CASSVGPTGSTEAFF. CDR3 DNA sequence: TGTGCCAGCAGCGTAGGACCAACAGGGAGCACTGAAGCTTTCTTT.

The chain is built from TRBV29-1 and TRBJ2-5; 9 nucleotides agree with TRBD1. This CDR3 region has 14 residues. V gave up 4 bases and J gave up 2 bases; unmatched junction bases: 5. Germline values: CDR1 SQVTM, CDR2 ANQGSEA. CDR3 sequence: CSVGLTGGQETQYF. The CDR3 nucleotides are TGCAGCGTTGGATTGACAGGGGGTCAAGAGACCCAGTACTTC.

This chain joins TRBV15 and TRBJ2-7, with a possible D match to TRBD1 (5 bases). With 1 base removed from V and 3 bases from J, the gap between germline ends came to 7 bases. Per the germline V gene, CDR1 is LNHNV and CDR2 is YYDKDF (reference sequence). The CDR3 totals 13 residues. The CDR3 region has the DNA TGTGCCACCAGCAGAGGAGACAGCTACGAGCAGTACTTC. Protein product: CATSRGDSYEQYF.

The chain recombines TRBV7-2 with TRBJ1-3; possibly TRBD1 for D (5 bases). Germline V CDR1 and CDR2: SGHTA, FQGNSA. The CDR3 runs to 16 residues. V was pared by 5 bases and J by 0 bases, with 14 bases between. The CDR3 coding sequence is TGTGCCAGCAGCACCTTAGACAGCTACTCTGGAAACACCATATATTTT. Its translation: CASSTLDSYSGNTIYF.